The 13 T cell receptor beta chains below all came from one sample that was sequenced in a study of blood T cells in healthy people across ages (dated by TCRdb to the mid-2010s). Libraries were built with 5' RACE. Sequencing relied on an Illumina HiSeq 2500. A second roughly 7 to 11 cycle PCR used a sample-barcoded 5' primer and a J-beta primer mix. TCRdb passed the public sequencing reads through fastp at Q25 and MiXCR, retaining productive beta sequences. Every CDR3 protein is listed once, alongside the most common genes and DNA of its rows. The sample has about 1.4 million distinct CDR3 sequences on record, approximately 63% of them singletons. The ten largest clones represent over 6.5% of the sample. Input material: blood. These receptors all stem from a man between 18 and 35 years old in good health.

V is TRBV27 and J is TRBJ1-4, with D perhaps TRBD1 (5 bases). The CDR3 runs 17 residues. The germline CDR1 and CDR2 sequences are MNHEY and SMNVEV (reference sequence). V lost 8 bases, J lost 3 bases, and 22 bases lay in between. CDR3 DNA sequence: TGTGCCAGCTCCTCTAAGGCCCCGGGACTTCCTAATGAAAAACTGTTTTTT. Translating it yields CASSSKAPGLPNEKLFF.

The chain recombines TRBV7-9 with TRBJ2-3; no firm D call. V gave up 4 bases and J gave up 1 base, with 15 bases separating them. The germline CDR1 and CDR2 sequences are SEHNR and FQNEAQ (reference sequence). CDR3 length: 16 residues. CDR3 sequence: CASSYRPDGGTDTQYF. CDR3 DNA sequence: TGTGCCAGCAGCTACCGGCCCGACGGTGGCACAGATACGCAGTATTTT.

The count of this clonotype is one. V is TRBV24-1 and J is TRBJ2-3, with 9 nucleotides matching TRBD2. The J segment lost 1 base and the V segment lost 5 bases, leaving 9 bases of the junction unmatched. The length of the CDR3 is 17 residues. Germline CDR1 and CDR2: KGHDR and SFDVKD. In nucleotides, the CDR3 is TGTGCCACCAGTGCAAAAGTAGCGGGAGCCGGCACAGATACGCAGTATTTT. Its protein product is CATSAKVAGAGTDTQYF.

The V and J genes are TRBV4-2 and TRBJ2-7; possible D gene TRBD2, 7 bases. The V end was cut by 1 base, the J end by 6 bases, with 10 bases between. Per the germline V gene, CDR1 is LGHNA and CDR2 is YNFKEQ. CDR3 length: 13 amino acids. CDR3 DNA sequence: TGTGCCAGCAGCCAAGTAGGGGGGGTCGAGCAGTACTTC. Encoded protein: CASSQVGGVEQYF.

This chain's CDR3 is CASSVSSSYTF. DNA for the CDR3: TGTGCCAGCAGCGTCTCTAGTTCCTACACCTTC. V and J are TRBV9 and TRBJ1-2; D not certain. Germline loops: CDR1 SGDLS, CDR2 YYNGEE. CDR3 length: 11 residues. V shed 2 bases and J shed 10 bases, with 9 bases lying between them.

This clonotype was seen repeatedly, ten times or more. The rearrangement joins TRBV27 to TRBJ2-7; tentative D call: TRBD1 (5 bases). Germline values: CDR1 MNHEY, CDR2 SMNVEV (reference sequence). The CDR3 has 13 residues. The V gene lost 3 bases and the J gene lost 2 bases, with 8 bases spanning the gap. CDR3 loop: CASSLDTTYEQYF. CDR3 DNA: TGTGCCAGCAGTTTGGACACTACCTACGAGCAGTACTTC.

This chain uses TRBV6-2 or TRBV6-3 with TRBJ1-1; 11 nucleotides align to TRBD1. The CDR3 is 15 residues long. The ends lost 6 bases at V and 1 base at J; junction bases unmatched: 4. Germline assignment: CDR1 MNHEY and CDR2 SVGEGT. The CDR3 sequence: CASRRTGGANTEAFF. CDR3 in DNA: TGTGCCAGCAGACGGACAGGGGGCGCGAACACTGAAGCTTTCTTT.

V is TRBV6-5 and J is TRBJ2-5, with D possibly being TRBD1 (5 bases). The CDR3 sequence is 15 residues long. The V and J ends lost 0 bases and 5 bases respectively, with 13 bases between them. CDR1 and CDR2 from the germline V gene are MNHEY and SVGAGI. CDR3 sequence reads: CASSYSAGPGETQYF. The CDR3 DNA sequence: TGTGCCAGCAGTTACTCTGCAGGGCCCGGTGAGACCCAGTACTTC.

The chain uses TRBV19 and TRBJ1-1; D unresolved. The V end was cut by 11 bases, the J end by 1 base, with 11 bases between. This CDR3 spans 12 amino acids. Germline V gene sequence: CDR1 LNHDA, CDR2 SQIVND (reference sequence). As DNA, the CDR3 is TGTGCCTCCCAGACGAGGAACACTGAAGCTTTCTTT. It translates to CASQTRNTEAFF.

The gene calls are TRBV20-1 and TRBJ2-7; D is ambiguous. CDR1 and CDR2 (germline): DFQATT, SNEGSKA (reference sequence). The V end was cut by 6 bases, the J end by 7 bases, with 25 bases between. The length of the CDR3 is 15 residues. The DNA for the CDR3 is TGCAGTGCAGAGGACGCCTCTCACGCTGGTAATGAGCAGTACTTC. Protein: CSAEDASHAGNEQYF.

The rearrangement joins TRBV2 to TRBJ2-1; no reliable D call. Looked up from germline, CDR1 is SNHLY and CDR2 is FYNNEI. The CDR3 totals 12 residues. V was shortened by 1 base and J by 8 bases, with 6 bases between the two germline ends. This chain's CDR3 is CASSEEWYEQFF. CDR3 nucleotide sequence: TGTGCCAGCAGTGAAGAGTGGTATGAGCAGTTCTTC. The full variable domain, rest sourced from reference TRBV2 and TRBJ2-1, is EPEVTQTPSHQVTQMGQEVILRCVPISNHLYFYWYRQILGQKVEFLVSFYNNEISEKSEIFDDQFSVERPDGSNFTLKIRSTKLEDSAMYFCASSEEWYEQFFGPGTRLTVL.

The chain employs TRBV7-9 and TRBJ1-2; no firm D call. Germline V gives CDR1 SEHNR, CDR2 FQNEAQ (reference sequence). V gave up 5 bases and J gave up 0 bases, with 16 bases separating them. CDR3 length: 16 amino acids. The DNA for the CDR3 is TGTGCCAGCAGCCCCCGAGAGGGCAGACCTAACTATGGCTACACCTTC. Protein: CASSPREGRPNYGYTF. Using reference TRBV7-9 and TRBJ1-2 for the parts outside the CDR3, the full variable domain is DTGVSQNPRHKITKRGQNVTFRCDPISEHNRLYWYRQTLGQGPEFLTYFQNEAQLEKSRLLSDRFSAERPKGSFSTLEIQRTEQGDSAMYLCASSPREGRPNYGYTFGSGTRLTVV.

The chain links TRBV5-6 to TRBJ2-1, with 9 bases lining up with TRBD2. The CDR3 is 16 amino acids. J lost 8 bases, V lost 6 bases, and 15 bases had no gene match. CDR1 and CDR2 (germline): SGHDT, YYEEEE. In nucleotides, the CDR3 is TGTGCCAGCACCCTACTTCTGAGCGGGAGGAAAGATGAGCAGTTCTTC. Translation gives CASTLLLSGRKDEQFF.